This TCR beta chain was identified in a study of blood T cell repertoires in COVID-19. About the study: From T cells, B-cell-depleted T cells, or PBMCs came the material, which was cDNA or gDNA.

Produced via immunoSEQ multiplex PCR; TCRdb's table is partial and in-frame only. The data contain a few hundred thousand clones, roughly 85% of them singletons. The trim removed 5 bases at V and 3 bases at J, leaving 6 bases unmatched. CDR3 size: 15 residues. Germline V CDR1 and CDR2: SEHNR, FQNEAQ (reference sequence). This clone has a handful of counts. The sequence was obtained from a woman aged 25 to 39 with active or convalescent COVID-19. The V gene is TRBV7-9, the J gene TRBJ2-5; 10 positions agree with TRBD2. Sequenced: peripheral blood. CDR3 loop: CASSRTGTSEETQYF. For the CDR3, the DNA is TGTGCCAGCAGCCGCACGGGGACTAGCGAAGAGACCCAGTACTTC.